This T cell receptor (beta chain) stems from a study of blood T cell repertoires in COVID-19. Study details: Acute and convalescent COVID-19 samples came from the United States, Italy and Spain.

Patients from Seattle were sampled longitudinally, starting during active infection. Trimming left V 3 bases short and J 2 bases short, with 7 bases between. This CDR3 is 13 amino acids long. Authors' processing steps: Scientists estimated how many nucleated cells there were by amplifying reference gene primers. Data came from immunoSEQ multiplex PCR; TCRdb stores just in-frame clones and leaves some out. V, J and clone size are those of that table, while D and trimming were read from the DNA. In the table there are under 550,000 clones, over 85% of which are singletons. Sequencing used peripheral blood. The chain uses TRBV12-3 or TRBV12-4 and TRBJ1-2; no definite D call. This TCR was recovered from a man aged 18 to 35 with COVID-19, enrolled during active disease. CDR3 amino acids: CASSFPSNYGYTF. CDR3 nucleotides: TGTGCCAGCAGTTTCCCCTCCAACTATGGCTACACCTTC.